These 10 T cell receptor beta chains were all obtained from the same sample, sequenced in a study of blood T cell repertoires in COVID-19. TCRdb's table, derived via immunoSEQ multiplex PCR, lists solely in-frame clones and lacks some. The top ten clones hold around 9% of a sample with about 210,000 clones, about 81% of them seen once. Material for sequencing was PBMCs or T cells enriched from blood (not recorded which). These receptors were collected from a man in his forties who had recovered from COVID-19.

This sequence joins TRBV5-6 and TRBJ1-6, with 9 bases lining up with TRBD1. V trimming: 0 bases; J trimming: 8 bases; junction bases outside the gene matches: 3. This CDR3 is built from 15 residues. Germline V CDR1 and CDR2: SGHDT, YYEEEE. The CDR3 coding sequence is TGTGCCAGCAGCTTGGTGGACAGGGGTCATTCACCCCTCCACTTT. Protein sequence: CASSLVDRGHSPLHF. Full variable domain (missing parts from reference TRBV5-6 and TRBJ1-6): DAGVTQSPTHLIKTRGQQVTLRCSPKSGHDTVSWYQQALGQGPQFIFQYYEEEERQRGNFPDRFSGHQFPNYSSELNVNALLLGDSALYLCASSLVDRGHSPLHFGNGTRLTVT.

V usage is TRBV3-1 (or the pseudogene TRBV3-2) and J usage is TRBJ2-1; 7 bases are a match to TRBD2. The germline gives CDR1 LGHDT, CDR2 YNNKEL (reference sequence). Trimming at V came to 4 bases and at J to 4 bases, leaving 10 bases not matched to a gene. There are 16 residues in the CDR3. In DNA form, the CDR3 reads TGTGCCAGCAGCCCCCCTGGGACGGGGGGTTACAATGAGCAGTTCTTC. Its translation: CASSPPGTGGYNEQFF.

CDR3 DNA: TGTGCCAGCAGTGAAGGGTATAGGGGATTCAACACTGAAGCTTTCTTT. This translates into CASSEGYRGFNTEAFF. The chain couples TRBV6-1 to TRBJ1-1; the D gene is possibly TRBD1 (5 bases). Trimming shortened V by 1 base and J by 2 bases, and 14 bases separated the two germline ends. Germline V CDR1 and CDR2: MNHNS, SASEGT. The CDR3 sequence is 16 residues long.

The genes are TRBV10-2 and TRBJ1-4, with TRBD1 as a possible D gene (6 bases). V lost 7 bases and J lost 7, with 19 bases in between. Germline assignment: CDR1 WSHSY and CDR2 SAAADI. This CDR3 has 15 residues. The CDR3 bases are TGCGCCAGCAAGTCCCTAGGGGGAATGGTTGAAAAACTGTTTTTT. Translating it yields CASKSLGGMVEKLFF.

This clone showed up just a few times. The chain recombines TRBV29-1 with TRBJ1-1, with 8 bases identical to TRBD1. The ends lost 5 bases at V and 1 base at J; junction bases unmatched: 0. The CDR3 totals 12 residues. Germline loops: CDR1 SQVTM, CDR2 ANQGSEA. The CDR3 nucleotides read TGCAGCGTTACAGGGGGGAACACTGAAGCTTTCTTT. Translating gives CSVTGGNTEAFF.

The V and J genes are TRBV18 and TRBJ2-4, with D maybe TRBD1 (6 bases). The CDR3 runs to 21 residues. Germline CDR1 and CDR2: KGHSH and LQKENI. Trimming removed 3 bases from V and 0 bases from J, with 27 bases in between. The CDR3 is CASSPLTISRGMGIAKNIQYF. CDR3 bases: TGTGCCAGCTCACCTCTAACCATCAGCAGGGGTATGGGGATAGCCAAAAACATTCAGTACTTC.

The rearrangement joins TRBV5-1 to TRBJ2-4; possible D gene TRBD2, 5 bases. Trimming cost V 0 bases and J 4 bases, with 11 bases left between them. This CDR3 region has 15 residues. Germline loops: CDR1 SGHRS, CDR2 YFSETQ. The chain's CDR3 is CASSLVGEFKNIQYF. For the CDR3, the DNA is TGCGCCAGCAGCTTGGTCGGGGAGTTTAAAAACATTCAGTACTTC. Variable domain in full (rest from reference TRBV5-1 and TRBJ2-4): KAGVTQTPRYLIKTRGQQVTLSCSPISGHRSVSWYQQTPGQGLQFLFEYFSETQRNKGNFPGRFSGRQFSNSRSEMNVSTLELGDSALYLCASSLVGEFKNIQYFGAGTRLSVL.

CDR3 coding DNA: TGTGCCAGCGACAATTCCGGGGCCGGGGGATATGGCTACACCTTC. This codes for CASDNSGAGGYGYTF. The chain employs TRBV2 and TRBJ1-2, with D maybe TRBD1 (5 bases). CDR1 is SNHLY and CDR2 is FYNNEI in the germline V gene. V was trimmed by 8 bases and J by 5 bases, leaving 21 bases between them. CDR3 size: 15 residues.

The chain is built from TRBV5-1 and TRBJ1-6, with D possibly matching TRBD1 (6 bases). Trimming cost V 3 bases and J 5 bases, with 18 bases left between them. Germline V CDR1 and CDR2: SGHRS, YFSETQ. The CDR3 extends over 17 amino acids. The CDR3 loop is CASSYSSPGVDNSPLHF. The CDR3 nucleotides are TGCGCCAGCAGCTATTCCTCGCCAGGGGTCGATAATTCACCCCTCCACTTT.

V usage is TRBV4-1 and J usage is TRBJ2-3, with TRBD2 matching 10 bases. The CDR3 is made up of 14 amino acids. The ends lost 2 bases at V and 13 bases at J; junction bases unmatched: 9. Germline-derived CDR1 and CDR2 are MGHRA and YSYEKL. CDR3 protein: CASSQSLAGDREYF. CDR3 DNA: TGCGCCAGCAGCCAATCTCTAGCGGGGGACCGTGAGTATTTT.